This T cell receptor (beta chain) is drawn from a study of radiotherapy plus CTLA-4 blockade in lung cancer. The table lists this clone with many counts. What it binds is unknown. Repertoires were generated with immunoSEQ multiplex PCR, while TCRdb's copy carries only in-frame clones and drops some. Of about 80,000 clones listed, about four fifths were seen once; the top ten hold approximately 22%. Trimming cost V 6 bases and J 6 bases, with 9 bases left between them. Germline V lookup: CDR1 MNHEY, CDR2 SVGAGI. The CDR3 sequence is 13 residues long. Overall study results and limits: Tumor-derived TCR clones expanded in blood after radiotherapy plus ipilimumab. Early blood T cell clone dynamics reportedly forecast response best, with interferon-beta.

The receptor comes from a human donor with non-small cell lung cancer whose response to radiotherapy plus ipilimumab could not be evaluated. Some clones in this sample may be carry-over from other donors' samples. The sequencing used peripheral blood, collected from a patient treated with radiotherapy plus ipilimumab. The J gene is TRBJ1-6, the V gene TRBV6-5, with D hard to call. Here the CDR3 DNA reads TGTGCCAGCAGCCGCGGGCGTAATTCACCCCTCCACTTT. It encodes CASSRGRNSPLHF.